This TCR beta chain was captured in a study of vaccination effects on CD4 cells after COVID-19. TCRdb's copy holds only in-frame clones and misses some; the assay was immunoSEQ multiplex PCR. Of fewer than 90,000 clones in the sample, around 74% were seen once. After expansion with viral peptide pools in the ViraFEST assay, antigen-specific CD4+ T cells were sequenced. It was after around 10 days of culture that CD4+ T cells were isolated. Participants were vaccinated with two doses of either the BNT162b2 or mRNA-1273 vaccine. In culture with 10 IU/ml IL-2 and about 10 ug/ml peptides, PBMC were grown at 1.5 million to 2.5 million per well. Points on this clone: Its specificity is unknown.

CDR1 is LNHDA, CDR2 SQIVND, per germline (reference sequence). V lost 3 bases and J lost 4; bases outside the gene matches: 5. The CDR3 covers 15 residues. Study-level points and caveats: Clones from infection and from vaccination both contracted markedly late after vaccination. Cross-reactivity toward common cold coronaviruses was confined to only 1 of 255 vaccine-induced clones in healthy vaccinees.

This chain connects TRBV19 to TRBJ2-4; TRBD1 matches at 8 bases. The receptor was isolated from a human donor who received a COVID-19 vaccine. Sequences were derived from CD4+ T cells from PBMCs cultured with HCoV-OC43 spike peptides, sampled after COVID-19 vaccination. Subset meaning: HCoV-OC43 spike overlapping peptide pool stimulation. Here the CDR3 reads CASSITGQGKNIQYF. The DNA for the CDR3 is TGTGCCAGTAGTATCACCGGACAGGGAAAAAACATTCAGTACTTC.